The 23 T cell receptor beta chains reported below all come from one sample, sequenced in a study of T cell responses to AZD1222 COVID-19 vaccine. Data came from immunoSEQ multiplex PCR; TCRdb stores just in-frame clones and leaves some out. The sample has 150,000 to 200,000 clones; around 92% are singletons. The material was peripheral blood, obtained on day 0 of AZD1222 vaccination. These receptors originate from an adult in good health.

Here the CDR3 reads CATSRGGTSGRSTHEQFF. CDR3 coding DNA: TGTGCCACCAGCAGAGGGGGGACTAGCGGGAGAAGTACGCATGAGCAGTTCTTC. The V gene is TRBV15, the J gene TRBJ2-1; 14 nucleotides line up with TRBD2. CDR1 and CDR2 (germline): LNHNV, YYDKDF (reference sequence). CDR3 length equals 18 residues. The V segment lost 1 base and the J segment 8 bases; nucleotides outside the gene matches: 10.

The chain carries TRBV5-1 and TRBJ2-1; TRBD1 aligns across 8 bases. V trimming: 4 bases; J trimming: 5 bases; junction bases outside the gene matches: 5. The CDR3 runs 14 residues. Germline V lookup: CDR1 SGHRS, CDR2 YFSETQ. The CDR3 DNA reads as TGCGCCAGCAGCCCGGGACAGGATCACAATGAGCAGTTCTTC. Amino acid sequence: CASSPGQDHNEQFF.

The chain combines TRBV19 with TRBJ1-5; 8 bases match TRBD1. Unmatched junction bases numbered 5, after V lost 6 bases and J lost 4 bases. The CDR3 consists of 14 residues. Looked up from germline, CDR1 is LNHDA and CDR2 is SQIVND (reference sequence). The CDR3 loop reads CASRDRAQNQPQHF. The CDR3 DNA follows: TGTGCCAGTAGGGACAGGGCTCAGAATCAGCCCCAGCATTTT.

This chain links TRBV5-1 with TRBJ2-5; 7 positions match TRBD1. After removal of 0 bases from V and 1 base from J, the junction contained 6 bases not matched to a gene. The CDR3 loop spans 16 amino acids. CDR1 SGHRS and CDR2 YFSETQ come from the germline V gene. CDR3 in DNA: TGCGCCAGCAGCTTGGTCCTCACAGGGGTCCAAGAGACCCAGTACTTC. Its protein is CASSLVLTGVQETQYF.

The gene calls are TRBV11-1 and TRBJ2-7; D is unclear. The CDR3 extends over 13 amino acids. V was shortened by 3 bases and J by 3 bases, with 9 bases between the two germline ends. CDR1 is SGHAT and CDR2 is FQDESV in the germline V gene (reference sequence). This chain's CDR3 is CASSFEIHYEQYF. Here the CDR3 DNA reads TGTGCCAGCAGCTTTGAGATCCACTACGAGCAGTACTTC.

V gene TRBV5-6 combines with J gene TRBJ1-4; 7 nucleotides match TRBD1. The germline gives CDR1 SGHDT, CDR2 YYEEEE. The V gene end was trimmed by 5 bases and the J gene end by 7 bases; junction bases not matched to a gene: 5. The CDR3 contains 13 residues. In nucleotides, the CDR3 is TGTGCCAGCAGACCCCAGGGGGGTGAAAAACTGTTTTTT. Translated: CASRPQGGEKLFF.

The chain uses TRBV2 and TRBJ1-1; D remains unclear. In germline, CDR1 is SNHLY, CDR2 FYNNEI. Deletions cut 6 bases from V and 2 bases from J, with 19 bases between. The CDR3 loop spans 16 amino acids. The chain's CDR3 is CASSTSPRTVNTEAFF. For the CDR3, the DNA is TGTGCCAGCAGCACAAGCCCCCGGACGGTCAACACTGAAGCTTTCTTT.

This clone was recorded once. The chain recombines TRBV7-2 with TRBJ2-1, with 8 bases matching TRBD1. V was pared by 4 bases and J by 9 bases, with 14 bases of the junction left unmatched. The CDR3 length is 16 residues. Germline V lookup: CDR1 SGHTA, CDR2 FQGNSA. CDR3 nucleotides: TGTGCCAGCAGCTCTTCAGGGGGCGCCGGTTGGCGTGAGCAGTTCTTC. It translates to CASSSSGGAGWREQFF.

The V and J genes are TRBV30 and TRBJ2-1; 7 nucleotides line up with TRBD2. Germline values: CDR1 GTSNPN, CDR2 SVGIG (reference sequence). The CDR3 is 14 residues long. The ends lost 2 bases at V and 0 bases at J; junction bases unmatched: 1. Here the CDR3 reads CAWSLAGSYNEQFF. CDR3 DNA sequence: TGTGCCTGGAGTTTAGCGGGCTCCTACAATGAGCAGTTCTTC.

This clone was recorded only once. The chain employs TRBV5-4 and TRBJ2-5, with 9 bases lining up with TRBD1. CDR3 length equals 15 residues. V gave up 4 bases and J gave up 5 bases; unmatched junction bases: 9. Germline V gives CDR1 SGHNT, CDR2 YYREEE (reference sequence). The CDR3, as DNA: TGTGCCAGCAGCGCGCAACAGGGGGCTTTCGAGACCCAGTACTTC. It encodes CASSAQQGAFETQYF.

The chain links TRBV6-1 to TRBJ1-1; D gene unclear. Trimming pared 2 bases from V and 5 bases from J, leaving 12 bases between. Germline V lookup: CDR1 MNHNS, CDR2 SASEGT. The CDR3 has 14 amino acids. CDR3 residues: CASSEPGLGTEAFF. CDR3 nucleotides: TGTGCCAGCAGTGAACCAGGTCTGGGAACTGAAGCTTTCTTT.

This chain connects TRBV18 to TRBJ1-3, with D perhaps matching TRBD1 (5 bases). CDR3 length: 16 amino acids. Germline lookup yields CDR1 KGHSH and CDR2 LQKENI. V gave up 3 bases and J gave up 0 bases, with 12 bases separating them. CDR3 nucleotides: TGTGCCAGCTCACCGCCGGACACTCGCTCTGGAAACACCATATATTTT. It specifies CASSPPDTRSGNTIYF.

The sample holds one count of this clone. The chain joins TRBV3-1 (or the pseudogene TRBV3-2) to TRBJ1-6; TRBD1 aligns across 7 bases. The V gene's germline CDR1 is LGHDT and CDR2 YNNKEL (reference sequence). The length of the CDR3 is 14 residues. J gave up 9 bases and V 3 bases, and 5 bases lay outside the gene matches. For the CDR3, the DNA is TGTGCCAGCAGCCAGACAGGGAGAGGTTCACCCCTCCACTTT. Translation gives CASSQTGRGSPLHF.

This clone was seen a single time. The J gene is TRBJ1-1, the V gene TRBV20-1; D gene uncertain. The length of the CDR3 is 10 residues. Germline-derived CDR1 and CDR2 are DFQATT and SNEGSKA (reference sequence). V dropped 6 bases and J dropped 1 base, with 3 bases sitting between them. CDR3 sequence: CSARNTEAFF. CDR3 nucleotides: TGCAGTGCCAGGAACACTGAAGCTTTCTTT.

V gene TRBV10-2 combines with J gene TRBJ1-5, with a weak D call TRBD1 (6 bases). This CDR3 spans 13 amino acids. Germline CDR1 is WSHSY and CDR2 is SAAADI. Deletions cut 3 bases from V and 6 bases from J, with 9 bases between. Here the CDR3 reads CASSEQGSQPQHF. CDR3 coding DNA: TGCGCCAGCAGTGAACAGGGTAGTCAGCCCCAGCATTTT.

The genes are TRBV15 and TRBJ1-5; D is possibly TRBD1 (5 bases). V gave up 0 bases and J gave up 5 bases, with 17 bases separating them. Germline values: CDR1 LNHNV, CDR2 YYDKDF (reference sequence). CDR3 length: 17 residues. The CDR3 DNA is TGTGCCACCAGCAGAGACGATCACCCGCAGGGAGATCAGCCCCAGCATTTT. Its protein is CATSRDDHPQGDQPQHF.

The J gene is TRBJ2-3, the V gene TRBV5-1, with 11 positions matching TRBD2. Germline V gene sequence: CDR1 SGHRS, CDR2 YFSETQ. The CDR3 covers 17 residues. V shed 3 bases and J 2 bases; nucleotides not matched to a gene: 8. The CDR3 region is CASSSSGTSGYTDTQYF. CDR3 DNA: TGCGCCAGCAGCTCTTCCGGGACTAGCGGATACACAGATACGCAGTATTTT. The whole variable domain, remainder taken from reference TRBV5-1 and TRBJ2-3, is KAGVTQTPRYLIKTRGQQVTLSCSPISGHRSVSWYQQTPGQGLQFLFEYFSETQRNKGNFPGRFSGRQFSNSRSEMNVSTLELGDSALYLCASSSSGTSGYTDTQYFGPGTRLTVL.

In the case of this clone: In the same sample, other DNA sequences code for this CDR3. This chain uses TRBV2 with TRBJ2-6; D is undetermined. Germline CDR1 is SNHLY and CDR2 is FYNNEI. With 6 bases removed from V and 0 bases from J, the gap between germline ends came to 6 bases. CDR3 length: 14 amino acids. CDR3 amino acids: CASRGYSGANVLTF. Here the CDR3 DNA reads TGTGCCAGCAGGGGGTACTCTGGGGCCAACGTCCTGACTTTC.

This clone was seen just once. The chain carries TRBV4-3 and TRBJ2-1; maybe TRBD2 (6 bases). Per the germline V gene, CDR1 is LGHNA and CDR2 is YSLEER. The CDR3 has 16 residues. Trimming took 0 bases from V and 4 from J, leaving 13 bases between them. The CDR3 coding sequence is TGCGCCAGCAGCCAAGATTGGAGGGAGCCATACAATGAGCAGTTCTTC. It specifies CASSQDWREPYNEQFF.

The genes are TRBV7-9 and TRBJ1-4; a possible D gene is TRBD1 (6 bases). CDR1 and CDR2 (germline): SEHNR, FQNEAQ (reference sequence). Trimming left V 6 bases short and J 11 bases short, with 19 bases between. This CDR3 region has 14 residues. The CDR3 coding sequence is TGTGCCAGCAGGTTGACCCCAGGGGAGGAGAAACTGTTTTTT. Translating gives CASRLTPGEEKLFF.

This chain connects TRBV27 to TRBJ1-1, with 7 bases fitting TRBD1. The CDR3 spans 13 residues. Germline lookup yields CDR1 MNHEY and CDR2 SMNVEV (reference sequence). V shed 6 bases, J shed 8 bases, and the junction held 9 bases outside the gene matches. The CDR3 loop reads CASRLRQGLEAFF. The CDR3 DNA reads as TGTGCCAGCAGACTCAGACAGGGCCTAGAAGCTTTCTTT.

The chain combines TRBV7-3 with TRBJ1-2, with 7 bases identical to TRBD1. Germline-derived CDR1 and CDR2 are SGHTA and FQGTGA. Germline trimming cut 4 bases from V and 4 bases from J; bases unmatched to any gene: 9. The CDR3 has 15 residues. CDR3 protein: CASSSDPTGTYGYTF. CDR3 nucleotide sequence: TGTGCCAGCAGCTCCGACCCGACAGGGACCTATGGCTACACCTTC.

The genes are TRBV18 and TRBJ2-1; TRBD1 matches at 7 bases. Per the germline V gene, CDR1 is KGHSH and CDR2 is LQKENI. This CDR3 is 15 amino acids long. J lost 7 bases, V lost 3 bases, and 9 bases had no gene match. The DNA for the CDR3 is TGTGCCAGCTCACCGGGGACAGACACCTGGAATGAGCAGTTCTTC. Residues: CASSPGTDTWNEQFF.